One and the same sample provided the 9 T cell receptor beta chains below, sequenced in a study of blood T cell repertoires in COVID-19. The assay was immunoSEQ multiplex PCR, and TCRdb's table has in-frame clones only and misses some. The sample lists almost 200,000 clones; approximately 80% were seen once. The sequencing input was peripheral blood. These receptors all come from a man aged 55 to 70 with COVID-19, enrolled during active disease.

The chain links TRBV28 to TRBJ1-5; TRBD1 matches 11 bases. Germline V lookup: CDR1 MDHEN, CDR2 SYDVKM. The V gene end was trimmed by 4 bases and the J gene end by 1 base; junction bases not matched to a gene: 12. This CDR3 has 19 amino acids. The CDR3 reads CASSSSFGQGARSNQPQHF. For the CDR3, the DNA is TGTGCCAGCAGTTCCAGTTTCGGACAGGGGGCTCGAAGCAATCAGCCCCAGCATTTT. Using reference TRBV28 and TRBJ1-5 for the parts outside the CDR3, the full variable domain is DVKVTQSSRYLVKRTGEKVFLECVQDMDHENMFWYRQDPGLGLRLIYFSYDVKMKEKGDIPEGYSVSREKKERFSLILESASTNQTSMYLCASSSSFGQGARSNQPQHFGDGTRLSIL.

The J gene is TRBJ2-1, the V gene TRBV5-1; a weak D match, TRBD1 (6 bases). This CDR3 is 14 amino acids long. Germline values: CDR1 SGHRS, CDR2 YFSETQ. Deletions cut 2 bases from V and 5 bases from J, with 11 bases between. CDR3 region: CASSLGTNNNEQFF. The CDR3 nucleotides read TGCGCCAGCAGCTTAGGGACAAATAACAATGAGCAGTTCTTC.

The chain employs TRBV3-1 (or the pseudogene TRBV3-2) and TRBJ1-2; TRBD1 matches 9 bases. The length of the CDR3 is 15 residues. Germline assignment: CDR1 LGHDT and CDR2 YNNKEL (reference sequence). Germline trimming cut 3 bases from V and 4 bases from J; bases unmatched to any gene: 6. This chain's CDR3 is CASSQGTGWGYGYTF. The DNA for the CDR3 is TGTGCCAGCAGCCAGGGGACAGGGTGGGGCTATGGCTACACCTTC.

The CDR3 region has the DNA TGTGCCATCAGTGTTGTCCAGGGGGCGCCCCTAGATGGCTACACCTTC. Translating it yields CAISVVQGAPLDGYTF. The gene calls are TRBV10-3 and TRBJ1-2, with 8 nucleotides matching TRBD1. CDR3 length: 16 residues. The J segment lost 6 bases and the V segment lost 4 bases, leaving 13 bases of the junction unmatched. Per the germline V gene, CDR1 is ENHRY and CDR2 is SYGVKD.

The chain employs TRBV2 and TRBJ2-3; tentatively, D is TRBD1 (5 bases). CDR3 length equals 19 residues. Germline CDR1 is SNHLY and CDR2 is FYNNEI. The V and J ends lost 5 bases and 3 bases respectively, with 27 bases between them. The CDR3 loop is CASSIPSPPTQDPTDTQYF. CDR3 DNA: TGTGCCAGCAGTATCCCGTCCCCCCCCACACAGGACCCGACAGATACGCAGTATTTT.

The chain couples TRBV24-1 to TRBJ2-2, with TRBD1 identical over 7 bases. The CDR3 runs 16 residues. CDR1 KGHDR and CDR2 SFDVKD come from the germline V gene. J lost 2 bases, V lost 3 bases, and 5 bases had no gene match. The chain's CDR3 is CATSDTGQLNTGELFF. DNA for the CDR3: TGTGCCACCAGTGATACGGGACAGCTTAACACCGGGGAGCTGTTTTTT.

This clone has a single count. This specimen includes other DNA sequences encoding the same CDR3. CDR3 loop: CSVVPGIDQPQHF. In nucleotides, the CDR3 is TGCAGCGTTGTGCCGGGGATAGATCAGCCCCAGCATTTT. The chain employs TRBV29-1 and TRBJ1-5; D is unresolved. Per germline, CDR1 SQVTM and CDR2 ANQGSEA. V was trimmed by 4 bases and J by 5 bases, leaving 12 bases between them. CDR3 size: 13 residues.

V usage is TRBV24-1 and J usage is TRBJ1-2; tentatively, D is TRBD1 (6 bases). Germline V gives CDR1 KGHDR, CDR2 SFDVKD. CDR3 length equals 16 residues. Deletions cut 5 bases from V and 8 bases from J, with 23 bases between. This chain's CDR3 is CATSAISGTPFWGYTF. The DNA for the CDR3 is TGTGCCACCAGTGCGATTTCCGGGACACCGTTTTGGGGCTACACCTTC.

The gene calls are TRBV19 and TRBJ2-2; D might be TRBD2 (6 bases). The ends were cut back, 6 bases at V and 1 base at J, with 12 bases in the middle. CDR3 size: 15 residues. Germline loops: CDR1 LNHDA, CDR2 SQIVND (reference sequence). In DNA form, the CDR3 reads TGTGCCAGTAGGGCGGGACTCCAGAACACCGGGGAGCTGTTTTTT. It specifies CASRAGLQNTGELFF.